Following are 20 T cell receptor beta chains from one sample sequenced in a study of technical replicates of blood from several donors. The protocol was immunoSEQ multiplex PCR, while the TCRdb copy is restricted to in-frame clones and leaves out a portion. The sample contains 60,000 to 75,000 clones, just under 90% of which appear only once. Sequenced: PBMCs. Every receptor here comes from a human donor in good health. Some clones in this sample may be carry-over from other donors' samples.

The V gene is TRBV7-9, the J gene TRBJ2-5, with a weak D call TRBD1 (6 bases). Germline V gives CDR1 SEHNR, CDR2 FQNEAQ (reference sequence). V was shortened by 4 bases and J by 3 bases, with 9 bases between the two germline ends. The CDR3 length is 13 residues. CDR3 DNA sequence: TGTGCCAGCAGCTCCTACAGGGAAGAGACCCAGTACTTC. The encoded protein is CASSSYREETQYF.

The rearrangement uses TRBV18 and TRBJ1-6; possible D gene TRBD1, 5 bases. CDR3 length: 14 amino acids. Germline V gives CDR1 KGHSH, CDR2 LQKENI. The V gene lost 2 bases and the J gene lost 6 bases, with 8 bases spanning the gap. CDR3 sequence (DNA): TGTGCCAGCTCACCAGGACATCTTAATTCACCCCTCCACTTT. Encoded protein: CASSPGHLNSPLHF.

This sequence joins TRBV5-1 and TRBJ1-6; a weak D match, TRBD1 (6 bases). The CDR3 consists of 16 residues. The V end was cut by 4 bases, the J end by 9 bases, with 20 bases between. Germline CDR1 and CDR2: SGHRS and YFSETQ. The CDR3, as DNA: TGCGCCAGCAGCCCGGGGCTCGAGGCAGGGGTTTCACCCCTCCACTTT. Its protein product is CASSPGLEAGVSPLHF.

This clone turned up a few times. This chain uses TRBV7-2 with TRBJ1-2; 8 nucleotides line up with TRBD1. The length of the CDR3 is 13 residues. The germline V gene encodes CDR1 SGHTA and CDR2 FQGNSA. With V trimmed by 5 bases and J by 7 bases, 6 bases remained unmatched. Here the CDR3 reads CASSRDRFVGYTF. In nucleotides, the CDR3 is TGTGCCAGCAGCCGGGACAGGTTCGTTGGCTACACCTTC.

This clone turned up a few times. The chain carries TRBV7-9 and TRBJ1-2; unclear D gene. The CDR3 has 13 amino acids. Trimming removed 1 base at V and 7 bases at J, with 10 bases between. The germline CDR1 and CDR2 sequences are SEHNR and FQNEAQ (reference sequence). DNA of the CDR3: TGTGCCAGCAGCTTAGAAGGAGGCGTTGGCTACACCTTC. Protein: CASSLEGGVGYTF.

The chain has TRBV5-8 and TRBJ1-4; D gene unclear. V lost 2 bases and J 5 bases, leaving 10 bases between the germline ends. The CDR3 is made up of 14 amino acids. CDR1 SGHTS and CDR2 YDEGEE come from the germline V gene. CDR3 loop: CASSFGPLNEKLFF. The CDR3 DNA follows: TGTGCCAGCAGCTTTGGCCCGCTGAATGAAAAACTGTTTTTT. The variable domain in full, with the rest retrieved from reference TRBV5-8 and TRBJ1-4, is EAGVTQSPTHLIKTRGQQATLRCSPISGHTSVYWYQQALGLGLQFLLWYDEGEERNRGNFPPRFSGRQFPNYSSELNVNALELEDSALYLCASSFGPLNEKLFFGSGTQLSVL.

This clone came up once. This rearrangement joins TRBV2 to TRBJ2-7, with 8 positions matching TRBD1. V lost 3 bases to trimming and J lost 4 bases; unmatched junction nucleotides: 5. This CDR3 region has 14 residues. Germline CDR1 and CDR2: SNHLY and FYNNEI. The CDR3, as DNA: TGTGCCAGCAGTGAGACAGGGGAGGTTTACGAGCAGTACTTC. Amino acid sequence: CASSETGEVYEQYF. The entire variable domain, with the rest obtained from reference TRBV2 and TRBJ2-7, is as follows: EPEVTQTPSHQVTQMGQEVILRCVPISNHLYFYWYRQILGQKVEFLVSFYNNEISEKSEIFDDQFSVERPDGSNFTLKIRSTKLEDSAMYFCASSETGEVYEQYFGPGTRLTVT.

The gene calls are TRBV30 and TRBJ2-3; TRBD2 aligns across 9 bases. In germline, CDR1 is GTSNPN, CDR2 SVGIG (reference sequence). V trimming: 1 base; J trimming: 2 bases; junction bases outside the gene matches: 4. The CDR3 extends over 15 amino acids. The chain's CDR3 is CAWSAGTSPTDTQYF. CDR3 bases: TGTGCCTGGAGTGCCGGGACTAGCCCCACAGATACGCAGTATTTT.

The genes are TRBV4-3 and TRBJ1-2; D is unresolved. Germline V lookup: CDR1 LGHNA, CDR2 YSLEER. The CDR3 has 13 amino acids. Trimming pared 0 bases from V and 8 bases from J, leaving 10 bases between. The CDR3 DNA sequence: TGCGCCAGCAGCCAAGATGGGCGGGTCGGCTACACCTTC. Protein: CASSQDGRVGYTF.

This clone was found once. V gene TRBV13 combines with J gene TRBJ2-5; 12 bases are a match to TRBD2. Germline trimming cut 1 base from V and 7 bases from J; bases unmatched to any gene: 10. The CDR3 sequence is 17 residues long. Germline V CDR1 and CDR2: PRHDT, FYEKMQ (reference sequence). CDR3 region: CASSLARLAGGPGTQYF. In nucleotides, the CDR3 is TGTGCCAGCAGCTTAGCTCGTCTAGCGGGAGGGCCCGGGACCCAGTACTTC.

The chain recombines TRBV7-2 with TRBJ1-1; no definite D call. Germline CDR1 and CDR2: SGHTA and FQGNSA. The CDR3 is made up of 15 amino acids. V was shortened by 3 bases and J by 4 bases, with 15 bases between the two germline ends. The CDR3 spells CASSFSSGGSTEAFF. The CDR3 DNA reads TGTGCCAGCAGCTTTTCTTCTGGTGGGAGCACTGAAGCTTTCTTT.

This chain connects TRBV30 to TRBJ2-5, with 8 positions matching TRBD1. The germline gives CDR1 GTSNPN, CDR2 SVGIG (reference sequence). V trimming: 1 base; J trimming: 4 bases; junction bases outside the gene matches: 2. The length of the CDR3 is 13 residues. The CDR3 sequence: CAWSGTGGETQYF. As DNA, the CDR3 is TGTGCCTGGAGTGGCACAGGGGGAGAGACCCAGTACTTC. The full variable domain, its missing parts supplied by reference TRBV30 and TRBJ2-5, is SQTIHQWPATLVQPVGSPLSLECTVEGTSNPNLYWYRQAAGRGLQLLFYSVGIGQISSEVPQNLSASRPQDRQFILSSKKLLLSDSGFYLCAWSGTGGETQYFGPGTRLLVL.

The chain couples TRBV2 to TRBJ1-2, with 8 bases fitting TRBD1. The CDR3 length is 14 residues. Germline V gene data show CDR1 as SNHLY and CDR2 as FYNNEI. V shed 1 base, J shed 5 bases, and the junction held 3 bases outside the gene matches. CDR3 sequence reads: CASSEGQGRYGYTF. Here the CDR3 DNA reads TGTGCCAGCAGTGAAGGACAGGGGAGATATGGCTACACCTTC.

This rearrangement joins TRBV7-2 to TRBJ2-1, with D maybe TRBD1 (6 bases). V lost 1 base to trimming and J lost 6 bases, with 13 bases between them. The V gene's germline CDR1 is SGHTA and CDR2 FQGNSA. CDR3 size: 15 residues. The CDR3 protein is CASSLDRAPINEQFF. For the CDR3, the DNA is TGTGCCAGCAGCTTAGACAGGGCCCCCATCAATGAGCAGTTCTTC.

This chain joins TRBV4-1 and TRBJ2-1; D possibly corresponds to TRBD2 (6 bases). V lost 0 bases and J lost 10, with 10 bases in between. Germline V lookup: CDR1 MGHRA, CDR2 YSYEKL. The CDR3 totals 13 residues. CDR3: CASSQEPRDEQFF. For the CDR3, the DNA is TGCGCCAGCAGCCAAGAGCCGCGGGACGAGCAGTTCTTC.

This rearrangement joins TRBV25-1 to TRBJ1-2; D perhaps matches TRBD1 (6 bases). The CDR3 loop spans 16 amino acids. The V end lost 3 bases, the J end lost 4 bases, and 18 bases lay between the germline ends. Germline CDR1 and CDR2: MGHDK and SYGVNS. The CDR3 is CASSDVDPGALYGYTF. Here the CDR3 DNA reads TGTGCCAGCAGTGACGTAGATCCAGGGGCTCTCTATGGCTACACCTTC.

The chain is built from TRBV29-1 and TRBJ2-7, with D possibly matching TRBD2 (5 bases). The CDR3 has 14 amino acids. V shed 4 bases and J shed 3 bases, with 16 bases lying between them. CDR1 is SQVTM and CDR2 is ANQGSEA in the germline V gene. In DNA, the CDR3 is TGCAGCGTTGGGGTTTCGGGAAGAAACTACGAGCAGTACTTC. Amino acids: CSVGVSGRNYEQYF.

The rearrangement joins TRBV4-2 to TRBJ1-1; 8 bases are shared with TRBD1. Germline CDR1 and CDR2: LGHNA and YNFKEQ. CDR3 length equals 18 residues. Unmatched junction bases numbered 10, after V lost 0 bases and J lost 1 base. CDR3 nucleotides: TGTGCCAGCAGCCAAGATGTGGCAGGGGGCGGCAGGAACACTGAAGCTTTCTTT. Protein product: CASSQDVAGGGRNTEAFF.

The V and J genes are TRBV10-3 and TRBJ2-2; a weak D match, TRBD2 (6 bases). Trimming cost V 5 bases and J 3 bases, with 22 bases left between them. CDR1 and CDR2 (germline): ENHRY, SYGVKD. The CDR3 sequence is 18 residues long. The CDR3 region is CAISNRPSRGGDTGELFF. CDR3 DNA: TGTGCCATCAGTAATCGCCCATCGAGGGGCGGGGACACCGGGGAGCTGTTTTTT.

The V gene is TRBV7-6, the J gene TRBJ2-7; 7 nucleotides match TRBD1. With 5 bases clipped from V and 3 bases from J, the junction kept 7 bases outside the gene matches. Per germline, CDR1 SGHVS and CDR2 FNYEAQ. The CDR3 loop spans 14 amino acids. The CDR3 loop reads CASSQRQGSYEQYF. CDR3 coding DNA: TGTGCCAGCAGCCAAAGACAGGGTAGCTACGAGCAGTACTTC.